A selection of T cell receptor beta chains follows, all from one sample in a study of cytomegalovirus exposure and HLA in healthy donors. Produced via immunoSEQ multiplex PCR; TCRdb's table is partial and in-frame only. The sample has 80,000 to 90,000 clones; more than 80% are singletons. Source material: PBMCs. These receptors were collected from a woman aged 25 to 39 in good health and CMV-seronegative. Each CDR3 is given with its conserved first and last residue. The order of the fields is clone size, V gene, D gene, CDR3 protein. The D gene is left open where the match is weak. Clone size is shown for a subset of rows, as once, few, many or a class of expanded clone.

few TRBV7-2 TRBD1 CASSITGTGGEKLFF
NA TRBV28 TRBD1 CASSPRGQGLYGYTF
NA TRBV19 TRBD2 CASSIPTSGGTGELFF
NA TRBV28 NA CASRSRYGYTF
NA TRBV7-2 NA CASSSRVQETQYF
NA TRBV5-4 NA CASSSRKGEETQYF
NA TRBV2 TRBD2 CASSRESGMDTQYF
NA TRBV6-5 NA CASKGASPYNEQFF
NA TRBV12-5 NA CASGYQVGDTQYF
NA TRBV4-2 TRBD1 CASSQGHRGDTGELFF
NA TRBV5-1 NA CASSLAPGAEAFF
few TRBV28 TRBD2 CASSSGTSGRPYEQYF
NA TRBV18 NA CASSPQRGGLNEKLFF
NA TRBV28 TRBD2 CASSLASSGSNEQFF
few TRBV19 NA CASSRSVLYRGEQFF
NA TRBV19 TRBD1 CASSVRDSAYEQYF
NA TRBV27 NA CASSGTSHNEQFF
few TRBV10-3 TRBD1 CAISDSGTVINQPQHF
NA TRBV6-1 TRBD1 CATTQGAGNTIYF
NA TRBV19 NA CASSIFIGGYTF
NA TRBV27 NA CASSLLGALNTGELFF
NA TRBV6-1 TRBD2 CASSVRSSPGGVDTQYF
NA TRBV9 TRBD1 CASSSGDSRRYEQYF
NA TRBV7-3 TRBD1 CASSPAAGGQFF
NA TRBV28 NA CASSFYFRSGNTIYF
NA TRBV5-1 NA CASSLGFGGRAGASYEQYF
NA TRBV29-1 NA CSGQTGEAFF
NA TRBV6-1 NA CAAAYNEQFF
once TRBV5-6 NA CASSLRYGYTF
NA TRBV4-1 TRBD2 CASSREAGGEDTQYF
NA TRBV4-1 TRBD2 CASSQLGLAGGPVNYEQYF
NA TRBV23-1 NA CASRPYRAEQYF